This T cell receptor beta chain was obtained from a study of blood T cell repertoires in COVID-19. About the study: Sites across the United States, Italy and Spain contributed samples from acute and convalescent COVID-19. In each case, the material was cDNA or gDNA derived from T cells, B-cell-depleted T cells, or PBMCs.

Original methodology: Reference gene primer amplification gave estimated nucleated cell counts. The protocol was immunoSEQ multiplex PCR, while the TCRdb copy is restricted to in-frame clones and leaves out a portion. V, J and clone size are taken as reported in that table, and D and trimming were inferred from the DNA itself. The data show about 330,000 clones, roughly 90% seen once. Germline V gene sequence: CDR1 KGHSH, CDR2 LQKENI. CDR3 size: 12 residues. V gave up 4 bases and J gave up 3 bases, with 6 bases separating them. The source is a woman aged 45-59 years with active or convalescent COVID-19. The sample was peripheral blood. The V and J genes are TRBV18 and TRBJ2-5; D is uncertain. DNA for the CDR3: TGTGCCAGCTCACTATCCGAAGAGACCCAGTACTTC. Translation gives CASSLSEETQYF.